The clone carrying this T cell receptor beta chain was recorded at least ten times. The antigen is undetermined. The source of the sample is a study of molecular identifiers for immune sequencing clone quantification. TCRdb re-called the PCR reads through MiXCR, storing one row per CDR3 protein. The sample records around 460,000 distinct CDR3 sequences, under 30% being singletons. The germline V gene has CDR1 SGHDN and CDR2 FVKESK. The V end lost 4 bases, the J end lost 5 bases, and 9 bases lay between the germline ends. The length of the CDR3 is 13 residues. Study-level results: Clones above 20 RNA copies held over 98% of effector molecules, under 1% in naive cells.

The receptor comes from a human donor in good health. Some libraries in this study had Jurkat cell RNA spiked in. The source material was naive CD8+ T cells from blood, with Jurkat cell RNA spiked in. Stated subset: FACS-sorted CD8+CD4-CCR7+CD45RA+ naive T cells. The V call is TRBV14, the J call TRBJ2-4; D uncertain. The CDR3 region has the DNA TGTGCCAGCAGCCCCCCCCTTCAAAACATTCAGTACTTC. This sequence encodes CASSPPLQNIQYF.